This TCR beta chain was identified in a study of cytomegalovirus exposure and HLA in healthy donors. Study findings and constraints: In a later analysis, common viral pathogens appeared linked to several of the most significant clusters.

The study ran its PCR with 60 Vbeta and 13 Jbeta primers. The table came from immunoSEQ multiplex PCR; TCRdb's copy has only in-frame clones and leaves some out. Of around 92,000 clones listed, more than 70% are singletons. Trimming stripped 1 base from V and 5 bases from J, with 12 bases between. From germline, CDR1 is SGHVS and CDR2 FQNEAQ. The CDR3 spans 15 residues. Comments on this clone: As yet, its antigen is unknown.

Material: PBMCs. This chain connects TRBV7-8 to TRBJ1-5; D is ambiguous. The TCR originated in a man aged 18 to 30 in good health and CMV-seronegative. CDR3 in DNA: TGTGCCAGCAGCTTAGGGGCATGGCAGGATCAGCCCCAGCATTTT. Residues: CASSLGAWQDQPQHF.